This TCR beta chain was obtained from a study of T cell changes during pregnancy in multiple sclerosis. This clone was seen only once. Trimming removed 3 bases at V and 3 bases at J, with 12 bases between. The CDR3 extends over 14 amino acids. Germline V lookup: CDR1 SGDLS, CDR2 YYNGEE. Only in-frame clones appear in the TCRdb table, and some are missing; sequencing was by immunoSEQ multiplex PCR. The data contain 55,000 to 75,000 clones, about 91% of them singletons. The sequence was obtained from a female donor with multiple sclerosis, enrolled in a pregnancy study. The chain links TRBV9 to TRBJ1-1, with unresolved D. The starting material was peripheral blood, obtained after pregnancy. The chain's CDR3 is CASSGRDFDTEAFF. In DNA form, the CDR3 reads TGTGCCAGCAGCGGTCGCGATTTTGACACTGAAGCTTTCTTT.